This T cell receptor (beta chain) was documented in a study of early T cells in non-severe SARS-CoV-2 infection. Study overall: Sequencing targeted bulk RNA from unsorted whole blood, leaving chains unpaired.

Germline values: CDR1 SGHNT, CDR2 YYREEE (reference sequence). With 2 bases removed from V and 4 bases from J, the gap between germline ends came to 8 bases. This CDR3 region has 13 residues. Comment on this clonotype: Its antigen is currently unknown.

Attached unique molecular identifiers marked individual cDNA molecules. TCRdb redid the calling of the 5' RACE reads with MiXCR, one entry per CDR3 protein. The repertoire consists of nearly 80,000 distinct CDR3 sequences, with 10% to 15% occurring once and the leading ten covering approximately 1.1%. Study-wide results and caveats: VDJdb-based annotation leaned toward anti-spike CD8 responses and missed private and CD4 specificities.

The source material was whole blood. The source of this sequence is an adult who was a healthcare worker with PCR-confirmed SARS-CoV-2 infection or an uninfected control (not recorded which). The chain is built from TRBV5-4 and TRBJ2-3; tentatively, D is TRBD2 (5 bases). CDR3 amino acids: CASSFGVSDTQYF. The CDR3 nucleotides read TGTGCCAGCAGCTTCGGGGTTTCAGATACGCAGTATTTT.